This T cell receptor (beta chain) came from a study of shared clonotypes between healthy human individuals. In the study overall: Three CD4 naive, three CD4 memory, two CD8 naive and one CD8 memory plate were used per donor. Study-wide points: Rarefaction showed that sequencing of sorted subsets was incomplete (despite large depth). On the whole, naive subsets had larger estimated richness than memory subsets had.

Several immunoSEQ plates received, in even portions, the genomic DNA of each subset. TCRdb's table, derived via immunoSEQ multiplex PCR, lists solely in-frame clones and lacks some. The top ten clones hold roughly 0.36% of a sample with 2 million to 3 million clones, 90% to 95% of them seen once. V dropped 9 bases and J dropped 4 bases, with 21 bases sitting between them. The germline V gene has CDR1 LNHDA and CDR2 SQIVND (reference sequence). The CDR3 extends over 15 amino acids. About this clone itself: Its antigen is not known.

Sequencing input: naive CD4+ T cells from PBMCs. Subset meaning: CD45RA+ positively selected. The chain combines TRBV19 with TRBJ1-2; D call uncertain. The TCR sequence derives from a man in his late teens or twenties in good health. Some clones in this sample may be carry-over from other donors' samples. The CDR3 region has the DNA TGTGCCAGCAAAATCTATGGAGCGGATTTCTATGGCTACACCTTC. This encodes CASKIYGADFYGYTF.